This entry lists 19 T cell receptor beta chains sequenced from one sample in a study of T cell responses to AZD1222 COVID-19 vaccine. This table comes from immunoSEQ multiplex PCR, and its TCRdb copy is limited to in-frame clones, with some not included. The repertoire holds 140,000 to 150,000 clones, under 95% seen once, with 1.9% in the top ten. The material sequenced was peripheral blood, taken on day 0 of AZD1222 vaccination. The receptors come from an adult in good health.

The CDR3 coding sequence is TGTGCCAGCAGCCAAGATCTAGCGGGGGGGCCTGGGGCCAACGTCCTGACTTTC. It specifies CASSQDLAGGPGANVLTF. The chain is built from TRBV4-2 and TRBJ2-6; 12 bases agree with TRBD2. There are 18 residues in the CDR3. V lost 0 bases and J lost 2; bases outside the gene matches: 2. Germline V gives CDR1 LGHNA, CDR2 YNFKEQ.

The chain links TRBV5-1 to TRBJ2-1; D possibly matches TRBD1 or TRBD2 (5 bases each). The V end lost 0 bases, the J end lost 0 bases, and 13 bases lay between the germline ends. Germline lookup yields CDR1 SGHRS and CDR2 YFSETQ. The CDR3 covers 17 residues. Here the CDR3 reads CASSLGGTGSSYNEQFF. Here the CDR3 DNA reads TGCGCCAGCAGCTTGGGAGGGACCGGAAGCTCCTACAATGAGCAGTTCTTC.

V gene TRBV9 combines with J gene TRBJ2-1; the D gene is possibly TRBD2 (5 bases). Between the trimmed V and J ends, which lost 0 bases and 9 bases, there was a span of 16 bases. This CDR3 is 15 amino acids long. CDR1 and CDR2 (germline): SGDLS, YYNGEE. CDR3 nucleotides: TGTGCCAGCAGCGTAGGAGGGTTTGGGAGCGGTGAGCAGTTCTTC. Translation: CASSVGGFGSGEQFF.

CDR3 residues: CASSLRTSGSAGELFF. The CDR3 DNA reads TGTGCCAGCAGCCTTCGGACTAGCGGGAGTGCCGGGGAGCTGTTTTTT. The genes are TRBV9 and TRBJ2-2; 13 positions agree with TRBD2. From germline, CDR1 is SGDLS and CDR2 YYNGEE. The CDR3 covers 16 residues. V was clipped by 4 bases and J by 6 bases; unmatched bases: 6.

J is TRBJ2-7 and V is TRBV18; 14 bases are a match to TRBD2. Germline V CDR1 and CDR2: KGHSH, LQKENI. This CDR3 comprises 15 residues. J gave up 7 bases and V 3 bases, and 5 bases lay outside the gene matches. CDR3 coding DNA: TGTGCCAGCTCACCGGGACTAGCGGGAGATGAGGAGCAGTACTTC. This sequence encodes CASSPGLAGDEEQYF.

The chain combines TRBV4-1 with TRBJ1-1; TRBD1 is a possible D gene (6 bases). V shed 0 bases and J shed 11 bases, with 13 bases lying between them. This CDR3 spans 13 amino acids. The germline CDR1 and CDR2 sequences are MGHRA and YSYEKL. This CDR3 is CASSQDLRRGAFF. As DNA, the CDR3 is TGCGCCAGCAGCCAAGATCTGCGGAGGGGGGCTTTCTTT.

This clone was counted only a few times. The rearrangement uses TRBV3-1 (or the pseudogene TRBV3-2) and TRBJ2-7, with 9 bases matching TRBD1. Germline CDR1 reads LGHDT; CDR2 reads YNNKEL (reference sequence). V dropped 1 base and J dropped 7; count of bases not matched to a gene: 2. The CDR3 is made up of 13 amino acids. The CDR3, as DNA: TGTGCCAGCAGCCAAGGGACAGGGGTTGAGCAGTACTTC. Translation gives CASSQGTGVEQYF.

The CDR3 protein is CASSRGHFSNQPQHF. The CDR3 DNA is TGCGCCAGCAGCCGAGGACACTTTAGCAATCAGCCCCAGCATTTT. The V gene is TRBV4-1, the J gene TRBJ1-5, with D possibly TRBD1 on 5 matching bases. The V gene lost 4 bases and the J gene lost 0 bases, with 10 bases spanning the gap. The CDR3 has 15 amino acids. Germline lookup yields CDR1 MGHRA and CDR2 YSYEKL.

This chain uses TRBV2 with TRBJ2-1; a possible D gene is TRBD2 (6 bases). The ends were cut back, 6 bases at V and 5 bases at J, with 20 bases in the middle. This CDR3 has 16 amino acids. CDR1 is SNHLY, CDR2 FYNNEI, per germline. The CDR3 is CASREIGAGPNNEQFF. For the CDR3, the DNA is TGTGCCAGCAGAGAGATAGGGGCGGGACCCAACAATGAGCAGTTCTTC.

V is TRBV18 and J is TRBJ1-4; 10 nucleotides line up with TRBD1. Germline CDR1 KGHSH, CDR2 LQKENI. The CDR3 length is 14 residues. Trimming removed 5 bases from V and 8 bases from J; junction bases left unmatched: 5. CDR3 residues: CASSTRTGGEKLFF. For the CDR3, the DNA is TGTGCCAGCTCAACCCGGACAGGGGGGGAAAAACTGTTTTTT.

The chain carries TRBV29-1 and TRBJ1-5; unclear D gene. CDR1 and CDR2 from the germline V gene are SQVTM and ANQGSEA. V was trimmed by 7 bases and J by 4 bases, leaving 5 bases between them. The CDR3 contains 10 residues. The CDR3 reads CSALNQPQHF. In DNA, the CDR3 is TGCAGCGCACTTAATCAGCCCCAGCATTTT.

This clone appeared once. The chain recombines TRBV7-8 with TRBJ2-7, with 12 nucleotides matching TRBD2. After removal of 5 bases from V and 4 bases from J, the junction contained 6 bases not matched to a gene. Germline V gene data show CDR1 as SGHVS and CDR2 as FQNEAQ. This CDR3 has 15 amino acids. This CDR3 is CASSPRLAGEYEQYF. CDR3 nucleotides: TGTGCCAGCAGCCCGAGACTAGCGGGGGAATACGAGCAGTACTTC.

The gene calls are TRBV5-1 and TRBJ2-7; 11 nucleotides align to TRBD1. The germline V gene encodes CDR1 SGHRS and CDR2 YFSETQ. Trimming removed 3 bases from V and 2 bases from J; junction bases left unmatched: 1. This CDR3 is built from 14 residues. CDR3 sequence reads: CASSSGQGAYEQYF. Here the CDR3 DNA reads TGCGCCAGCAGCTCGGGACAGGGGGCCTACGAGCAGTACTTC.

The chain carries TRBV11-2 and TRBJ1-1; 7 positions match TRBD1. The V gene's germline CDR1 is SGHAT and CDR2 FQNNGV. This CDR3 has 14 amino acids. Trimming took 2 bases from V and 1 from J; bases not matched to a gene: 1. CDR3 amino acids: CASSLSGGNTEAFF. CDR3 in DNA: TGTGCCAGCAGCTTATCAGGGGGGAACACTGAAGCTTTCTTT.

V usage is TRBV7-2 and J usage is TRBJ1-6, with TRBD1 as a possible D gene (5 bases). The CDR3 has 18 residues. Germline CDR1 reads SGHTA; CDR2 reads FQGNSA. Trimming pared 5 bases from V and 1 base from J, leaving 18 bases between. CDR3 sequence: CASSLRSGGESYNSPLHF. The CDR3 DNA follows: TGTGCCAGCAGCCTTAGGTCTGGGGGAGAGTCCTATAATTCACCCCTCCACTTT.

The CDR3 coding sequence is TGTGCCAGTAGCTTCGGGACAGGGAGTCAGCCCCAGCATTTT. Protein sequence: CASSFGTGSQPQHF. The chain is built from TRBV19 and TRBJ1-5; 9 bases fit TRBD1. From germline, CDR1 is LNHDA and CDR2 SQIVND (reference sequence). The CDR3 extends over 14 amino acids. The V segment lost 6 bases and the J segment 6 bases; nucleotides outside the gene matches: 6. The full variable domain, rest sourced from reference TRBV19 and TRBJ1-5, is DGGITQSPKYLFRKEGQNVTLSCEQNLNHDAMYWYRQDPGQGLRLIYYSQIVNDFQKGDIAEGYSVSREKKESFPLTVTSAQKNPTAFYLCASSFGTGSQPQHFGDGTRLSIL.

CDR3 protein: CASSLDRGHKNTEAFF. The CDR3 DNA reads as TGTGCCAGCAGTTTAGATCGGGGGCATAAGAACACTGAAGCTTTCTTT. The chain uses TRBV28 and TRBJ1-1; tentatively, D is TRBD1 (6 bases). The CDR3 runs 16 residues. Germline V lookup: CDR1 MDHEN, CDR2 SYDVKM. Trimming left V 2 bases short and J 1 base short, with 14 bases between.

This chain connects TRBV30 to TRBJ1-4; unclear D gene. The CDR3 extends over 15 amino acids. The germline CDR1 and CDR2 sequences are GTSNPN and SVGIG (reference sequence). The ends were cut back, 0 bases at V and 6 bases at J, with 14 bases in the middle. The CDR3 spells CAWSVRRVLYEKLFF. Written as DNA, the CDR3 is TGTGCCTGGAGTGTACGAAGGGTCCTCTATGAAAAACTGTTTTTT.

The rearrangement links TRBV10-3 to TRBJ2-7; D gene ambiguous. Germline lookup yields CDR1 ENHRY and CDR2 SYGVKD. The V end was cut by 2 bases, the J end by 5 bases, with 4 bases between. This CDR3 is 11 amino acids long. The CDR3: CAISERNEQYF. The CDR3 nucleotides read TGTGCCATCAGTGAGAGGAACGAGCAGTACTTC.